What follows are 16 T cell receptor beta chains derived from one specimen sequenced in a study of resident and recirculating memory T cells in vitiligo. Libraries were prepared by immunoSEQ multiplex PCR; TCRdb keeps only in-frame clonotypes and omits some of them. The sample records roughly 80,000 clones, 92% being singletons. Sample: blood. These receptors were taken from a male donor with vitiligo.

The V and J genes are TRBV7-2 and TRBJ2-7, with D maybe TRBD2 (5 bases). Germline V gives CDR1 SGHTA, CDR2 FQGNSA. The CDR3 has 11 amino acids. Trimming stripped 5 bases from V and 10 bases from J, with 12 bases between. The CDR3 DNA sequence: TGTGCCAGCAGCGAGAGGGCCAAACAGTACTTC. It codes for CASSERAKQYF.

This CDR3 reads CASSTGTGYVGQYF. The CDR3, as DNA: TGCGCCAGCAGTACCGGGACAGGGTATGTGGGGCAGTACTTC. The chain combines TRBV5-1 with TRBJ2-7; 9 bases align to TRBD1. J lost 9 bases, V lost 5 bases, and 12 bases had no gene match. Per germline, CDR1 SGHRS and CDR2 YFSETQ. The CDR3 totals 14 residues.

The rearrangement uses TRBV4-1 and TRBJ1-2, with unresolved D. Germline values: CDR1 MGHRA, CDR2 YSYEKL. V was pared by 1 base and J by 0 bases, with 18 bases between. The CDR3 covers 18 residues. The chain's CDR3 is CASSQGVLVRRANYGYTF. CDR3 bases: TGCGCCAGCAGCCAAGGGGTTTTGGTCCGACGGGCTAACTATGGCTACACCTTC.

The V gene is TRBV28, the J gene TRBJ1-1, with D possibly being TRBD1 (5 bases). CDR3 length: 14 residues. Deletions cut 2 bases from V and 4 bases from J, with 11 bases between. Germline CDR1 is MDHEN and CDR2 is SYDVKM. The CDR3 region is CASSLSGGGTEAFF. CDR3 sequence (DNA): TGTGCCAGCAGTTTAAGCGGGGGGGGCACTGAAGCTTTCTTT.

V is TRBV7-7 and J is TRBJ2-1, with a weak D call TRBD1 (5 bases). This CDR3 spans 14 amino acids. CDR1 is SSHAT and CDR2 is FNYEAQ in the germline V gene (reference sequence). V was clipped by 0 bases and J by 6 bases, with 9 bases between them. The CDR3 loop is CASSLAGVGNEQFF. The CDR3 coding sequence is TGTGCCAGCAGCTTAGCAGGGGTTGGCAATGAGCAGTTCTTC.

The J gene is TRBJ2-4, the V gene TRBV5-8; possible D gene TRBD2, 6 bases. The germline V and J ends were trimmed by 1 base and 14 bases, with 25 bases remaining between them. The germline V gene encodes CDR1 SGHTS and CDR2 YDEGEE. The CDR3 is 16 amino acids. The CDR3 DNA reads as TGTGCCAGCAGCTTGACAGAGCATCTGTCAAAAACGGGGGAGTACTTC. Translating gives CASSLTEHLSKTGEYF.

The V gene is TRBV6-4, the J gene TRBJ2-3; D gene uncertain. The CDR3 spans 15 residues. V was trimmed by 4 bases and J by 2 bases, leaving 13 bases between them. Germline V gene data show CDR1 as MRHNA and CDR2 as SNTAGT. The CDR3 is CASSGTGSYTDTQYF. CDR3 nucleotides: TGTGCCAGCAGTGGTACCGGGTCCTACACAGATACGCAGTATTTT.

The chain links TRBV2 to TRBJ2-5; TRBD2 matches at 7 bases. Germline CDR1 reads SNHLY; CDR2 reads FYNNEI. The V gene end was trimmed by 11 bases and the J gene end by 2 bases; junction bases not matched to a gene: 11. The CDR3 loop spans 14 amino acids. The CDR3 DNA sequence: TGTGCCGCCCGGGGCGGGAGCGCTCAAGAGACCCAGTACTTC. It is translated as CAARGGSAQETQYF.

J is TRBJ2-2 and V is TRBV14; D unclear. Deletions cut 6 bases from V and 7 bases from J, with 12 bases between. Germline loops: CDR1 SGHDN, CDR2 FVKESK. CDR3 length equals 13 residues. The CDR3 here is CASRRDTVGELFF. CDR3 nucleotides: TGTGCCAGCAGACGCGATACGGTCGGGGAGCTGTTTTTT.

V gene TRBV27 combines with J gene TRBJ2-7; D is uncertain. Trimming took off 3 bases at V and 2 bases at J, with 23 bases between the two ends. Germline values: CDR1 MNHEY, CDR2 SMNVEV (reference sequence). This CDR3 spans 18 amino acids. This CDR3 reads CASSLVDLVRQTTYEQYF. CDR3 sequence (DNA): TGTGCCAGCAGTTTGGTTGATCTAGTTCGTCAGACGACCTACGAGCAGTACTTC.

The CDR3 bases are TGTGCCAGCAGTTACGGGTGGGGAGGAGCAGATACGCAGTATTTT. Translation gives CASSYGWGGADTQYF. The chain couples TRBV6-6 to TRBJ2-3; possible D gene TRBD2, 6 bases. The CDR3 covers 15 residues. Germline assignment: CDR1 MNHNY and CDR2 SVGAGI (reference sequence). V lost 2 bases and J 4 bases, leaving 13 bases between the germline ends.

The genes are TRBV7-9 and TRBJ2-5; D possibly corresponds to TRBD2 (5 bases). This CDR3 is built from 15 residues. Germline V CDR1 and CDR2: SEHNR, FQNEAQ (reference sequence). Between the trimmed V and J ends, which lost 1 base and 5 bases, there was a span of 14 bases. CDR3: CASSLGGSEVETQYF. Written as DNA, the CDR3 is TGTGCCAGCAGCTTAGGAGGGTCGGAGGTGGAGACCCAGTACTTC.

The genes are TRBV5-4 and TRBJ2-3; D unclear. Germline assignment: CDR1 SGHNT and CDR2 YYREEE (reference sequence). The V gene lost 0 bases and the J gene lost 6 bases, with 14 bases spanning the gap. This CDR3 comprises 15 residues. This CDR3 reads CASSLGAFAVDTQYF. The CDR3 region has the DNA TGTGCCAGCAGCTTGGGGGCCTTCGCAGTTGATACGCAGTATTTT.

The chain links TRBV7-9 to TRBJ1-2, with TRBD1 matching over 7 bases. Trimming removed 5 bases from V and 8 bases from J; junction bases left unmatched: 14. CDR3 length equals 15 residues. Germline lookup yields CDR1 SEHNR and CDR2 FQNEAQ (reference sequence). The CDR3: CASSQQQGKRGGYTF. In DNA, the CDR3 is TGTGCCAGCAGCCAACAACAGGGGAAGAGGGGAGGCTACACCTTC.

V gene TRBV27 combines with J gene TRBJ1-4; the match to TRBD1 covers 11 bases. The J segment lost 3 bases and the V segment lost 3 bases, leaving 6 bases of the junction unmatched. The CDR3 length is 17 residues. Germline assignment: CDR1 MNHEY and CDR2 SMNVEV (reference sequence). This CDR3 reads CASSFFGQGAANEKLFF. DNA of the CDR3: TGTGCCAGCAGTTTTTTTGGACAGGGGGCGGCTAATGAAAAACTGTTTTTT.

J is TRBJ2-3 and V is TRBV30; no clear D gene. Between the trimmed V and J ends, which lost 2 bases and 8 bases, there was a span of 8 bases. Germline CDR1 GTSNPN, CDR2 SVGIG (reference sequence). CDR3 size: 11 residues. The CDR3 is CAWSYTGTQYF. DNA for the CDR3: TGTGCCTGGAGTTACACGGGTACGCAGTATTTT. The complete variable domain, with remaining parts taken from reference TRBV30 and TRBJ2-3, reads SQTIHQWPATLVQPVGSPLSLECTVEGTSNPNLYWYRQAAGRGLQLLFYSVGIGQISSEVPQNLSASRPQDRQFILSSKKLLLSDSGFYLCAWSYTGTQYFGPGTRLTVL.